The 4 T cell receptor beta chains given below trace back to one sample, sequenced in a study of blood T cell repertoires in COVID-19. Sequencing was performed with immunoSEQ multiplex PCR; in TCRdb, only in-frame clones are kept and a portion is missing. The data show about 230,000 clones, more than 70% seen once. Sample: peripheral blood. The receptor set was obtained from a man aged 35-49 years with active or convalescent COVID-19.

The J gene is TRBJ1-2, the V gene TRBV10-3, with 9 positions matching TRBD1. The CDR3 runs to 15 residues. V lost 0 bases, J lost 5 bases, and 4 bases stayed unmatched. CDR1 is ENHRY, CDR2 SYGVKD, per germline. CDR3 bases: TGTGCCATCAGTGAGTCAACAGGGGGCAAGTATGGCTACACCTTC. This translates into CAISESTGGKYGYTF.

This clone has only a few counts. The chain joins TRBV4-1 to TRBJ2-2; 7 bases match TRBD2. Germline assignment: CDR1 MGHRA and CDR2 YSYEKL. The CDR3 length is 17 residues. Trimming at V came to 1 base and at J to 0 bases, leaving 5 bases not matched to a gene. CDR3 nucleotides: TGCGCCAGCAGCCAAGGACCGGGACTAACGAACACCGGGGAGCTGTTTTTT. Amino acids: CASSQGPGLTNTGELFF.

This clone appeared a single time. The CDR3 DNA reads TGTGCCAGTAGAGTGGGGGGGAGCTCCTACAATGAGCAGTTCTTC. Translating gives CASRVGGSSYNEQFF. The gene calls are TRBV19 and TRBJ2-1; 7 bases line up with TRBD2. Germline values: CDR1 LNHDA, CDR2 SQIVND (reference sequence). Trimming took 6 bases from V and 0 from J; bases not matched to a gene: 5. The CDR3 totals 15 residues.

This clone was counted a few times. V usage is TRBV6-5 and J usage is TRBJ2-5; 8 nucleotides match TRBD2. The length of the CDR3 is 16 residues. Germline V lookup: CDR1 MNHEY, CDR2 SVGAGI. V dropped 4 bases and J dropped 1; count of bases not matched to a gene: 8. Written as DNA, the CDR3 is TGTGCCAGCAGTTTCAACGGCGGGGGGACCCAAGAGACCCAGTACTTC. Encoded protein: CASSFNGGGTQETQYF.